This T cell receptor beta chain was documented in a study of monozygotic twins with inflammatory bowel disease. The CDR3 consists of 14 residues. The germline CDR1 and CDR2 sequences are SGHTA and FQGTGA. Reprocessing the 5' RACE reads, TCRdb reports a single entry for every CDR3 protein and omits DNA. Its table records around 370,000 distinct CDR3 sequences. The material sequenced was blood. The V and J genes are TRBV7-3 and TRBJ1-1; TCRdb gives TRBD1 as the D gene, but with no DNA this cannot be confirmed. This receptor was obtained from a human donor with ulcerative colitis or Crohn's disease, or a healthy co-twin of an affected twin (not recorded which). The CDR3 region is CASSLGQGNPEAFF.